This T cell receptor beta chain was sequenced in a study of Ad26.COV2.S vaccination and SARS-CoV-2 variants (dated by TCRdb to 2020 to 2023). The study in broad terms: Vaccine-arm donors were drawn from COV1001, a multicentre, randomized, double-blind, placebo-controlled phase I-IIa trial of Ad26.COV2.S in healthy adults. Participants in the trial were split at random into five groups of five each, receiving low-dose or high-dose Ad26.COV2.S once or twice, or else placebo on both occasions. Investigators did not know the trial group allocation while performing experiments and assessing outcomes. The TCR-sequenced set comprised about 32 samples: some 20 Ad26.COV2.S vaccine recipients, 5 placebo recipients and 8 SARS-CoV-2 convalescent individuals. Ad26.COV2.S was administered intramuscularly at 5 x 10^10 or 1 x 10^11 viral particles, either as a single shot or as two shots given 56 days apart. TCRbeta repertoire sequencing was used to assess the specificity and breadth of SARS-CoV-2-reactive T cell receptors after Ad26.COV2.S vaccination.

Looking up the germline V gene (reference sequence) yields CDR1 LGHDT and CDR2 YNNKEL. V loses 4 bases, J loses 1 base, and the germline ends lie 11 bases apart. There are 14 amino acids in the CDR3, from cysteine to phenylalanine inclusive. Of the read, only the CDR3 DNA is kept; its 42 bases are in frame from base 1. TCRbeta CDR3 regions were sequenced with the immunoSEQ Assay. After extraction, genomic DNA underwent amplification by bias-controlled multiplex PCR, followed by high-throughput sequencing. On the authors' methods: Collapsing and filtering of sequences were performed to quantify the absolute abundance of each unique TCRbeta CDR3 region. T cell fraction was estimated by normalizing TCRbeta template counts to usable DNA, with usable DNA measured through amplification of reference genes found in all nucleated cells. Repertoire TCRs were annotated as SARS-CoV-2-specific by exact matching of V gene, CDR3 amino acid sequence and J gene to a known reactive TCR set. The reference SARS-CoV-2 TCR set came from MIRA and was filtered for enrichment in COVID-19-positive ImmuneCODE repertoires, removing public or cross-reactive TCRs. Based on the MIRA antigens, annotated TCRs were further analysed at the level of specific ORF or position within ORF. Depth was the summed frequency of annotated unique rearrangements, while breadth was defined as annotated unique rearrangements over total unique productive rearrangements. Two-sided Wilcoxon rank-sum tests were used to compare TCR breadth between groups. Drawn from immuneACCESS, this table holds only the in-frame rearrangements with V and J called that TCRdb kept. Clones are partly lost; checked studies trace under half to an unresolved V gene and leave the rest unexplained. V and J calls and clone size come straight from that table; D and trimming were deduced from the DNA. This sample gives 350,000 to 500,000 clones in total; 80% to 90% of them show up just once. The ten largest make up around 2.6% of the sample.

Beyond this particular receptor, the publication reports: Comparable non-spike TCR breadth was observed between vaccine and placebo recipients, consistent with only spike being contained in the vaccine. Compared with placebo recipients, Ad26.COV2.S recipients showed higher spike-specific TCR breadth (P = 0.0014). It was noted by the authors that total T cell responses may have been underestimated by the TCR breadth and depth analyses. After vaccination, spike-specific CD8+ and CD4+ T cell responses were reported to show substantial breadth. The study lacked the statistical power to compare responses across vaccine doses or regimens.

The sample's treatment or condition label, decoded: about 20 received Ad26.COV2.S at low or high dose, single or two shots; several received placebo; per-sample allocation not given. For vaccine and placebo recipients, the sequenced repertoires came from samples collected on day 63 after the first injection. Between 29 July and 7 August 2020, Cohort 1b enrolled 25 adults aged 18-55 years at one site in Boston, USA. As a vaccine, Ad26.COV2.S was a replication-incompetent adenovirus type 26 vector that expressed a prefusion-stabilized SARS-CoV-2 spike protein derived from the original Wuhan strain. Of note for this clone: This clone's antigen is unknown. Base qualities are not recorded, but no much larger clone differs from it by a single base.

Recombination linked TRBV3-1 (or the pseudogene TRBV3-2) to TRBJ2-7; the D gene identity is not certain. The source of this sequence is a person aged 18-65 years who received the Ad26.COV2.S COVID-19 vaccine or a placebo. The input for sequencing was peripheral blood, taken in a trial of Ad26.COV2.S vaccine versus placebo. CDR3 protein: CASSPLTVSYEQYF. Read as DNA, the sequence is TGTGCCAGCAGCCCTCTAACTGTTTCCTACGAGCAGTACTTC.